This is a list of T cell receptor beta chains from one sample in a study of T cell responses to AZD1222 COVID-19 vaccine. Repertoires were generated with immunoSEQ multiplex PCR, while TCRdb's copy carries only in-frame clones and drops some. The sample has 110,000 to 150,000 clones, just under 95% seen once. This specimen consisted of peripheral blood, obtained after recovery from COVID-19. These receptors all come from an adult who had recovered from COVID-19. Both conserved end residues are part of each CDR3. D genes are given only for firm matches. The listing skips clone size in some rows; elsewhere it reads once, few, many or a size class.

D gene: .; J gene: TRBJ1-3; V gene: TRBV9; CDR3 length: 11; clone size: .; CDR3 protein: CASSVGNTIYF; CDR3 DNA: TGTGCCAGCAGCGTGGGAAACACCATATATTTT
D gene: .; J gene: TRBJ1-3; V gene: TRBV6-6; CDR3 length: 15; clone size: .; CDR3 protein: CASSYSLGQGNTIYF; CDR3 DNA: TGTGCCAGCAGTTACTCTCTGGGGCAGGGTAACACCATATATTTT
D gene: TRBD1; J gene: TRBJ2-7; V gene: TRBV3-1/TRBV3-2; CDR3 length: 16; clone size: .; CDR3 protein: CASSQDLGGQVYEQYF; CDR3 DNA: TGTGCCAGCAGCCAAGATTTAGGAGGACAGGTATACGAGCAGTACTTC
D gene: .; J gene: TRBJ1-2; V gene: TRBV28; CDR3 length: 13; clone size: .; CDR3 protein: CASGERHHYGYTF; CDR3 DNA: TGTGCCAGCGGGGAGCGGCATCACTATGGCTACACCTTC
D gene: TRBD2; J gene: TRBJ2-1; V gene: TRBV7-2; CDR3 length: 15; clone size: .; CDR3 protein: CASSLTSGPYNEQFF; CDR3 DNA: TGTGCCAGCAGCTTAACTAGCGGGCCCTACAATGAGCAGTTCTTC
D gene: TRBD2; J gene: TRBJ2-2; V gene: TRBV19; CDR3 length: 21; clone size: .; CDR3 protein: CASSTGWRRLAGVSNTGELFF; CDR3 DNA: TGTGCCAGTAGTACTGGGTGGAGGAGGCTAGCGGGAGTTTCGAACACCGGGGAGCTGTTTTTT
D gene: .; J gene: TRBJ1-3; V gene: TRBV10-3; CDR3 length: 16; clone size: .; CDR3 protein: CAISEEGQLNGNTIYF; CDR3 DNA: TGTGCCATCAGTGAGGAGGGTCAGTTGAATGGAAACACCATATATTTT
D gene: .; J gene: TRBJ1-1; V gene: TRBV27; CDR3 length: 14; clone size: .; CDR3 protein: CASTSTGGNTEAFF; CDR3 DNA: TGTGCCAGCACCTCCACGGGGGGGAACACTGAAGCTTTCTTT
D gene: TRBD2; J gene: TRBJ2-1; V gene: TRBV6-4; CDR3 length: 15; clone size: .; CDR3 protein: CASSREGTIGNEQFF; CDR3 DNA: TGTGCCAGCAGTAGGGAGGGGACTATTGGGAATGAGCAGTTCTTC
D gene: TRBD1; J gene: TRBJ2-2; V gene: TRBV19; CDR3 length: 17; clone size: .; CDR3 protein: CASSPPPGQEIGGELFF; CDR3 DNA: TGTGCCAGTAGTCCGCCTCCGGGACAGGAGATAGGCGGGGAGCTGTTTTTT
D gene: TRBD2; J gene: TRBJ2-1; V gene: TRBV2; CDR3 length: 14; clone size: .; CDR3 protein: CASSGGGSYNEQFF; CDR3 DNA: TGTGCCAGCAGTGGGGGCGGGAGCTACAATGAGCAGTTCTTC
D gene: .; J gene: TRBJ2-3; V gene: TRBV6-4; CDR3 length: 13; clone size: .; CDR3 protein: CASSERDTDTQYF; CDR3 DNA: TGTGCCAGCAGTGAGAGGGACACAGATACGCAGTATTTT
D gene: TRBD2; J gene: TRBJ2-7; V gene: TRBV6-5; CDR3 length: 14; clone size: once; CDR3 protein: CASSRLAGGNEQYF; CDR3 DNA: TGTGCCAGCAGTCGACTAGCGGGAGGGAACGAGCAGTACTTC
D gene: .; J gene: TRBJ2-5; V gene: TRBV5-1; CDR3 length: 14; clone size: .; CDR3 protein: CASSFAMYQETQYF; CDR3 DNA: TGCGCCAGCAGCTTCGCAATGTACCAAGAGACCCAGTACTTC
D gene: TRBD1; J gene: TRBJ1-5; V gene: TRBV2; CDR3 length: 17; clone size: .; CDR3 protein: CASSRTGSSRGNQPQHF; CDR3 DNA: TGTGCCAGCAGCCGGACAGGGTCCAGCCGTGGCAATCAGCCCCAGCATTTT
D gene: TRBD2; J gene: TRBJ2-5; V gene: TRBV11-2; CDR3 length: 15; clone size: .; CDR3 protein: CASSLGREPQETQYF; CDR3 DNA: TGTGCCAGCAGCTTAGGGCGGGAGCCCCAAGAGACCCAGTACTTC
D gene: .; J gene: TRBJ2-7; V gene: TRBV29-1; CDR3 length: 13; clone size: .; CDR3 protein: CSVVSTSSYEQYF; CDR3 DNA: TGCAGCGTTGTGTCCACAAGCTCCTACGAGCAGTACTTC
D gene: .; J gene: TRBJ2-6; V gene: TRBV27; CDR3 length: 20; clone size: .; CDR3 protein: CASSLGQGKGEIPGANVLTF; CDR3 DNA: TGTGCCAGCAGTCTCGGCCAGGGCAAAGGTGAGATTCCTGGGGCCAACGTCCTGACTTTC
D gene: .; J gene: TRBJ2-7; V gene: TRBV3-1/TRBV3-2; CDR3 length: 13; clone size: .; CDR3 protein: CASSLGLIYEQYF; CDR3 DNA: TGTGCCAGCAGTCTGGGACTGATCTACGAGCAGTACTTC
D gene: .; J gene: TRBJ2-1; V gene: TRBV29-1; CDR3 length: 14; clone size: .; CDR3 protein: CSVPSGAGYNEQFF; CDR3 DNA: TGCAGCGTTCCCTCTGGGGCGGGATACAATGAGCAGTTCTTC
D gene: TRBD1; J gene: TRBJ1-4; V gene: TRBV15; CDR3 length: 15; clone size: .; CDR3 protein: CATSRERDRAEKLFF; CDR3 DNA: TGTGCCACCAGCAGAGAGAGGGACAGGGCTGAAAAACTGTTTTTT
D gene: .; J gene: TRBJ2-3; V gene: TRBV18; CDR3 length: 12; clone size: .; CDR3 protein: CASSRYQDTQYF; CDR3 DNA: TGTGCCAGCTCACGATATCAAGATACGCAGTATTTT
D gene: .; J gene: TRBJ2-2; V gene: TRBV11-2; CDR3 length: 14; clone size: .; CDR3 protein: CASSLAGNTGELFF; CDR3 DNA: TGTGCCAGCAGTCTCGCTGGGAACACCGGGGAGCTGTTTTTT
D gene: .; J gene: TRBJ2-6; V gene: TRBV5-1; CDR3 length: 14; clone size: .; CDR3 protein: CASTQGSGANVLTF; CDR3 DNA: TGCGCCAGCACGCAGGGGTCTGGGGCCAACGTCCTGACTTTC
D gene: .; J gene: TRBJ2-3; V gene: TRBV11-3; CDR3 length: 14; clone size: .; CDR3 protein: CASSLAQDTDTQYF; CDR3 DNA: TGTGCCAGCAGCTTAGCCCAGGACACAGATACGCAGTATTTT
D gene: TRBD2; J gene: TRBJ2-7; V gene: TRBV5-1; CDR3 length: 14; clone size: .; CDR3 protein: CASSSTSGTYEQYF; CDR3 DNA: TGCGCCAGCAGCTCGACTAGCGGCACCTACGAGCAGTACTTC
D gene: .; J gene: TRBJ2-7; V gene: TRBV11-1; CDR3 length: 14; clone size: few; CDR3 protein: CASSLGGRAYEQYF; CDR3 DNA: TGTGCCAGCAGCTTAGGGGGAAGAGCGTACGAGCAGTACTTC
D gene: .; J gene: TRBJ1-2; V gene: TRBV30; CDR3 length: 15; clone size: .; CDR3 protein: CAWSVLGAGDYGYTF; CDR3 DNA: TGTGCCTGGAGTGTACTTGGGGCAGGGGACTATGGCTACACCTTC
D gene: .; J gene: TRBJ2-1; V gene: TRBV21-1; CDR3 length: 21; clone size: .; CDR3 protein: CASSKVNPGLAGVVGYNEQFF; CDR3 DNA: TGTGCCAGCAGCAAAGTAAACCCGGGACTAGCGGGAGTGGTTGGATACAATGAGCAGTTCTTC
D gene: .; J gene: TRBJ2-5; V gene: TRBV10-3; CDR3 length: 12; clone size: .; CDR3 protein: CAISVGKETQYF; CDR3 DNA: TGTGCCATCAGTGTCGGGAAAGAGACCCAGTACTTC
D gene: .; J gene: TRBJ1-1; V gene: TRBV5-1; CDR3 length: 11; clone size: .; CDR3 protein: CASSLESEAFF; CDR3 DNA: TGCGCCAGCAGCTTGGAATCGGAAGCTTTCTTT
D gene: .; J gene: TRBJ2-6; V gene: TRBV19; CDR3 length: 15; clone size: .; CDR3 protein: CASSISGAGANVLTF; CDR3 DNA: TGTGCCAGTAGTATCTCGGGGGCTGGGGCCAACGTCCTGACTTTC
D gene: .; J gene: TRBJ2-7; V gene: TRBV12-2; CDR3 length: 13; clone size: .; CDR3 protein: CASRPQGPYEQYF; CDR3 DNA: TGTGCAAGTCGCCCACAGGGTCCCTACGAGCAGTACTTC
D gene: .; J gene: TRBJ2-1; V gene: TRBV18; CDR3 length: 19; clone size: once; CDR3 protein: CASSPRRGPAGVSYNEQFF; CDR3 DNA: TGTGCCAGCTCACCACGACGGGGGCCTGCGGGAGTTTCTTACAATGAGCAGTTCTTC
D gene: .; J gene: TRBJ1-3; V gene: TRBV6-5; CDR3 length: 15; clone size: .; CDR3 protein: CASSYSKSAGNTIYF; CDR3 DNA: TGTGCCAGCAGTTACTCGAAGAGCGCGGGAAACACCATATATTTT
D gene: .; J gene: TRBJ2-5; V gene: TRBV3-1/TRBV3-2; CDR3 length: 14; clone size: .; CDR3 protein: CASSQDARGATQYF; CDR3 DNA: TGTGCCAGCAGCCAAGACGCCAGGGGAGCGACCCAGTACTTC
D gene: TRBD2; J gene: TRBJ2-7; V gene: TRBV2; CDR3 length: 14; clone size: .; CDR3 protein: CASSERGEPYEQYF; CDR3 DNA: TGTGCCAGCAGTGAGCGGGGGGAGCCCTACGAGCAGTACTTC
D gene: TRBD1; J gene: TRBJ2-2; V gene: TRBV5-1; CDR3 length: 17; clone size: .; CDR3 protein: CASSLDETGPFTGELFF; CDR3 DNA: TGCGCCAGCAGCTTGGATGAGACAGGGCCTTTCACCGGGGAGCTGTTTTTT
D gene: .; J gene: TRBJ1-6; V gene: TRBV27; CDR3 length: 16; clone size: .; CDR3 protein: CASSFGISSYNSPLHF; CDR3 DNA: TGTGCCAGCAGTTTTGGCATCAGCTCCTATAATTCACCCCTCCACTTT
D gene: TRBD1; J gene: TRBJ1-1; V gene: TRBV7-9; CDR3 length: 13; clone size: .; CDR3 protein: CASSLLTGFEAFF; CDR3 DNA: TGTGCCAGCAGCTTACTGACAGGGTTTGAAGCTTTCTTT
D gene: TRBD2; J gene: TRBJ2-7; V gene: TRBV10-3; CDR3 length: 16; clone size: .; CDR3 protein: CAISEPVASGTSEQYF; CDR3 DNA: TGTGCCATCTCTGAACCCGTGGCTAGCGGGACGAGTGAGCAGTACTTC
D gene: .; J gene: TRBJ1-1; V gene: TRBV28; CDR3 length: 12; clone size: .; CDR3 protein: CASSLRTTEAFF; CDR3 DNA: TGTGCCAGCAGTTTAAGGACCACTGAAGCTTTCTTT
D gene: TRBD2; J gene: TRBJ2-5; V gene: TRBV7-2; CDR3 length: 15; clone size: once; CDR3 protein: CASARSGAIQETQYF; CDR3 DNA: TGTGCCAGCGCGCGCAGCGGGGCTATCCAAGAGACCCAGTACTTC
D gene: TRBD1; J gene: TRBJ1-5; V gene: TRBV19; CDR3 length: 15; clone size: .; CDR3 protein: CASVGGTGAYQPQHF; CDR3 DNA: TGTGCCAGTGTCGGCGGGACAGGGGCCTATCAGCCCCAGCATTTT
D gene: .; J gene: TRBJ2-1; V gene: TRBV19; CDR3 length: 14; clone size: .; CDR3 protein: CASRPGLSYNEQFF; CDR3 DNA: TGTGCCAGTAGACCGGGACTGAGCTACAATGAGCAGTTCTTC
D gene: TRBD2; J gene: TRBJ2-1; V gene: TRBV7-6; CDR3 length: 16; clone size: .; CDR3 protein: CASSLALAGADNEQFF; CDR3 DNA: TGTGCCAGCAGTCTCGCGCTAGCGGGAGCGGACAATGAGCAGTTCTTC